This T cell receptor beta chain came from a study of T cell responses to AZD1222 COVID-19 vaccine. Study-wide results and limits: Repertoires were obtained only post-peak T cell response. A mostly white British donor set with more females was recruited, and clonal diversity was possibly underestimated.

This table comes from immunoSEQ multiplex PCR, and its TCRdb copy is limited to in-frame clones, with some not included. The sample records 100,000 to 150,000 clones, 85% to 90% being singletons. This clone was recorded a few times. The antigen remains unidentified. The germline V gene encodes CDR1 SGHDT and CDR2 YYEEEE. This CDR3 contains 15 residues. V was pared by 4 bases and J by 6 bases, with 12 bases of the junction left unmatched. This material consisted of peripheral blood, taken on day 0 of AZD1222 vaccination. V usage is TRBV5-6 and J usage is TRBJ1-2, with 7 bases matching TRBD1. The TCR was taken from an adult in good health. The CDR3 loop is CASSTRKGARDGYTF. The CDR3 DNA sequence: TGTGCCAGCAGCACCAGGAAGGGGGCGAGGGATGGCTACACCTTC.